This T cell receptor beta chain appears in the sequencing data of a study of molecular identifiers for immune sequencing clone quantification. Across the study: Replicates partitioned RNA from approximately 20,000 or 100,000 naive CD8 cells into five parts, sequencing four.

With RNA at 10%, 30% or 50%, naive CD8 libraries came from approximately 22,000 to 940,000 sorted cells. When naive CD8 T cells were sorted, they were gated as CD8+CD4-CCR7+CD45RA+. General study findings and limits: Same-barcode identical TCR molecules could make highly expanded clones look smaller than they are.

To note about this clonotype: Its target is not known.

TCRdb re-called the PCR reads through MiXCR, storing one row per CDR3 protein. The sample comprises approximately 550,000 distinct CDR3 sequences, 25% of which are singletons, and about 0.75% rests with the top ten. The receptor was derived from a human donor in good health. Some libraries in this study had Jurkat cell RNA spiked in. Sequencing input: naive CD8+ T cells from blood, with Jurkat cell RNA spiked in. Indicated subset: FACS-sorted CD8+CD4-CCR7+CD45RA+ naive T cells.

CDR3 coding DNA: TGTGCCAGCGGCGACTTATCCGGGGAGCTGTTTTTT. Amino acid sequence: CASGDLSGELFF. The rearrangement uses TRBV14 and TRBJ2-2; D is ambiguous. Looked up from germline, CDR1 is SGHDN and CDR2 is FVKESK. Trimming cost V 8 bases and J 6 bases, with 10 bases left between them. The CDR3 extends over 12 amino acids.